This passage covers 31 T cell receptor beta chains from one sample sequenced in a study of cytomegalovirus exposure and HLA in healthy donors. The study ran its PCR with 60 Vbeta and 13 Jbeta primers. Clones were read by immunoSEQ multiplex PCR, and TCRdb kept only the in-frame ones, dropping some. The data contain about 160,000 clones, roughly two thirds of them singletons. The sample taken for sequencing was PBMCs. All receptors derive from a woman aged 30 to 39 in good health and CMV-seronegative.

About this clone: At one end, the junction sequence differs from germline, possibly due to a read error. The rearrangement links TRBV2 to TRBJ2-5; TRBD1 might be the D (6 bases). The CDR3 sequence is 16 residues long. Germline CDR1 is SNHLY and CDR2 is FYNNEI. The CDR3 loop reads CASSRTDRQPQEAQYF. DNA of the CDR3: TGTGCCAGCAGTCGTACAGACAGGCAACCCCAAGAGGCCCAGTACTTC.

The chain employs TRBV5-1 and TRBJ2-3, with 12 bases lining up with TRBD2. The CDR3 contains 17 residues. V gave up 0 bases and J gave up 2 bases; unmatched junction bases: 4. CDR1 is SGHRS, CDR2 YFSETQ, per germline. CDR3 sequence (DNA): TGCGCCAGCAGCTTGGGACTAGCGGGGGCTCTCACAGATACGCAGTATTTT. Its protein is CASSLGLAGALTDTQYF.

The count of this clone is one. J is TRBJ1-4 and V is TRBV6-6; D is uncertain. V was pared by 3 bases and J by 5 bases, with 7 bases between. The CDR3 sequence is 13 residues long. Germline loops: CDR1 MNHNY, CDR2 SVGAGI (reference sequence). The CDR3 nucleotides are TGTGCCAGCAGTTATCGAGGGAATGAAAAACTGTTTTTT. The encoded protein is CASSYRGNEKLFF.

This chain connects TRBV28 to TRBJ2-7, with D hard to call. Germline-derived CDR1 and CDR2 are MDHEN and SYDVKM. Deletions cut 3 bases from V and 3 bases from J, with 6 bases between. The CDR3 runs 12 residues. DNA for the CDR3: TGTGCCAGCAGTTTTGGTAGCTACGAGCAGTACTTC. It yields the protein CASSFGSYEQYF.

Written as DNA, the CDR3 is TGTGCCTGGAGCGCTTACAGGGGCGAGCAGTACTTC. Protein sequence: CAWSAYRGEQYF. The chain carries TRBV30 and TRBJ2-7; TRBD1 matches at 7 bases. The V segment lost 3 bases and the J segment 6 bases; nucleotides outside the gene matches: 5. Germline CDR1 and CDR2: GTSNPN and SVGIG (reference sequence). This CDR3 region has 12 residues.

This rearrangement joins TRBV4-2 to TRBJ2-3; 7 bases agree with TRBD1. CDR1 and CDR2 (germline): LGHNA, YNFKEQ. CDR3 length: 15 amino acids. The V and J ends lost 4 bases and 6 bases, in that order; junction bases with no gene match: 10. The CDR3 sequence: CASSRNTGTEDTQYF. The CDR3, as DNA: TGTGCCAGCAGCCGGAATACCGGGACAGAGGATACGCAGTATTTT.

The V call is TRBV28, the J call TRBJ1-4, with D perhaps matching TRBD1 (5 bases). CDR1 is MDHEN and CDR2 is SYDVKM in the germline V gene. The CDR3 has 12 amino acids. The V and J ends lost 3 bases and 13 bases respectively, with 12 bases between them. CDR3 protein: CASSLEGLVLFF. The CDR3 DNA reads as TGTGCCAGCAGTTTGGAGGGGCTGGTACTGTTTTTT.

The chain has TRBV7-9 and TRBJ2-7, with D hard to call. CDR1 is SEHNR and CDR2 is FQNEAQ in the germline V gene (reference sequence). Trimming cost V 5 bases and J 6 bases, with 14 bases left between them. The length of the CDR3 is 13 residues. This chain's CDR3 is CASSQQALVEQYF. CDR3 DNA sequence: TGTGCCAGCAGCCAACAAGCGTTGGTCGAGCAGTACTTC.

The V gene is TRBV30, the J gene TRBJ1-2; D remains ambiguous. Trimming stripped 0 bases from V and 8 bases from J, with 13 bases between. Germline V gives CDR1 GTSNPN, CDR2 SVGIG (reference sequence). This CDR3 is built from 13 residues. CDR3 sequence: CAWSVRRDDGYTF. The CDR3 region has the DNA TGTGCCTGGAGTGTACGGCGGGATGACGGCTACACCTTC.

This chain joins TRBV28 and TRBJ2-5; 12 nucleotides align to TRBD2. TRBJ2-7 explains the end of the DNA better; the J call may be wrong. Germline V gene sequence: CDR1 MDHEN, CDR2 SYDVKM. The CDR3 length is 16 residues. The CDR3 sequence is CASSYGLAGIPYEQYF. CDR3 DNA: TGTGCCAGCAGTTACGGACTAGCGGGAATACCCTACGAGCAGTACTTC.

This rearrangement joins TRBV7-6 to TRBJ2-7; TRBD1 agrees at 10 bases. Germline values: CDR1 SGHVS, CDR2 FNYEAQ. The CDR3 runs 15 residues. V shed 1 base, J shed 3 bases, and the junction held 3 bases outside the gene matches. The CDR3 region is CASSLGQGAFYEQYF. CDR3 DNA sequence: TGTGCCAGCAGCTTAGGACAGGGGGCTTTCTACGAGCAGTACTTC. Full variable domain (remainder filled in from reference TRBV7-6 and TRBJ2-7): GAGVSQSPRYKVTKRGQDVALRCDPISGHVSLYWYRQALGQGPEFLTYFNYEAQQDKSGLPNDRFSAERPEGSISTLTIQRTEQRDSAMYRCASSLGQGAFYEQYFGPGTRLTVT.

This chain joins TRBV29-1 and TRBJ1-1; 10 bases fit TRBD1. CDR1 and CDR2 from the germline V gene are SQVTM and ANQGSEA. The junction had 5 bases not matched to a gene; V was cut back by 7 bases and J by 6 bases. CDR3 length: 12 amino acids. The CDR3 here is CSGGQGSPEAFF. DNA for the CDR3: TGCAGCGGGGGACAGGGGTCCCCTGAAGCTTTCTTT. Supplemented by reference TRBV29-1 and TRBJ1-1, the full variable domain reads SAVISQKPSRDICQRGTSLTIQCQVDSQVTMMFWYRQQPGQSLTLIATANQGSEATYESGFVIDKFPISRPNLTFSTLTVSNMSPEDSSIYLCSGGQGSPEAFFGQGTRLTVV.

V gene TRBV7-2 combines with J gene TRBJ2-7; TRBD2 might be the D (7 bases). Germline V gives CDR1 SGHTA, CDR2 FQGNSA. The ends were cut back, 4 bases at V and 3 bases at J, with 13 bases in the middle. The CDR3 spans 14 residues. The CDR3: CASSSGGPYYEQYF. For the CDR3, the DNA is TGTGCCAGCAGCTCGGGGGGCCCCTACTACGAGCAGTACTTC.

V and J are TRBV10-1 and TRBJ1-6; perhaps TRBD1 as D (6 bases). This CDR3 has 18 amino acids. Germline CDR1 WNHNN, CDR2 SYGVQD (reference sequence). V was pared by 10 bases and J by 6 bases, with 28 bases between. CDR3 residues: CATEFFCRGAESNSPLHF. The CDR3, as DNA: TGCGCCACCGAGTTCTTTTGCAGGGGCGCCGAGAGTAATTCACCCCTCCACTTT.

V gene TRBV9 combines with J gene TRBJ2-7; D uncertain. CDR1 is SGDLS and CDR2 is YYNGEE in the germline V gene. CDR3 length: 13 amino acids. V lost 8 bases and J 2 bases, leaving 14 bases between the germline ends. This chain's CDR3 is CASSYGGTYEQYF. As DNA, the CDR3 is TGTGCCAGTTCGTACGGCGGCACCTACGAGCAGTACTTC.

This chain links TRBV7-2 with TRBJ1-2, with 10 bases that match TRBD1. This CDR3 has 15 amino acids. The ends lost 1 base at V and 2 bases at J; junction bases unmatched: 1. Germline CDR1 reads SGHTA; CDR2 reads FQGNSA. The CDR3 DNA sequence: TGTGCCAGCAGCTTAGGACAGGGGGCAAACTATGGCTACACCTTC. It translates to CASSLGQGANYGYTF. The whole variable domain, filled in from reference TRBV7-2 and TRBJ1-2, reads GAGVSQSPSNKVTEKGKDVELRCDPISGHTALYWYRQSLGQGLEFLIYFQGNSAPDKSGLPSDRFSAERTGGSVSTLTIQRTQQEDSAVYLCASSLGQGANYGYTFGSGTRLTVV.

This chain links TRBV4-1 with TRBJ2-7, with 7 bases that match TRBD1. The length of the CDR3 is 15 residues. The trim removed 0 bases at V and 6 bases at J, leaving 8 bases unmatched. Germline V gives CDR1 MGHRA, CDR2 YSYEKL. CDR3 bases: TGCGCCAGCAGCCAAGATGTAAACAGGGGTTTCGAGCAGTACTTC. This translates into CASSQDVNRGFEQYF.

This chain's CDR3 is CASSPGGAGGYNEQFF. Here the CDR3 DNA reads TGTGCCAGCAGCCCGGGGGGCGCGGGGGGGTACAATGAGCAGTTCTTC. The gene calls are TRBV7-2 and TRBJ2-1; 9 bases are shared with TRBD2. The CDR3 has 16 residues. J gave up 4 bases and V 5 bases, and 9 bases lay outside the gene matches. Germline lookup yields CDR1 SGHTA and CDR2 FQGNSA.

V usage is TRBV28 and J usage is TRBJ1-2; D gene unclear. Trimming took off 7 bases at V and 3 bases at J, with 9 bases between the two ends. Per the germline V gene, CDR1 is MDHEN and CDR2 is SYDVKM. This CDR3 has 12 amino acids. CDR3 region: CASTMTDYGYTF. CDR3 bases: TGTGCCAGCACCATGACTGACTATGGCTACACCTTC.

With regard to this clone: Other nucleotide sequences in the sample specify the same CDR3. The chain uses TRBV2 and TRBJ2-5; 7 nucleotides agree with TRBD2. The junction had 8 bases not matched to a gene; V was cut back by 8 bases and J by 5 bases. CDR1 is SNHLY, CDR2 FYNNEI, per germline. This CDR3 spans 13 amino acids. The CDR3 DNA sequence: TGTGCCAGCTCGGTAGGACTAGTCGAGACCCAGTACTTC. Residues: CASSVGLVETQYF.

Turning to this clone: Other DNA sequences in the same sample also yield this CDR3. The V gene is TRBV25-1, the J gene TRBJ2-5; TRBD2 might be the D (5 bases). The V gene lost 2 bases and the J gene lost 5 bases, with 21 bases spanning the gap. The germline V gene encodes CDR1 MGHDK and CDR2 SYGVNS. The CDR3 is 17 amino acids. The CDR3 protein is CASSERTSVFRRETQYF. The CDR3, as DNA: TGTGCCAGCAGTGAAAGGACGTCGGTCTTCAGGAGGGAGACCCAGTACTTC.

J is TRBJ2-3 and V is TRBV2; possible D gene TRBD1, 6 bases. Germline values: CDR1 SNHLY, CDR2 FYNNEI. The V end was cut by 4 bases, the J end by 0 bases, with 11 bases between. CDR3 size: 15 residues. The CDR3 region is CASSVGGPSTDTQYF. The CDR3 nucleotides read TGTGCCAGCAGTGTTGGGGGCCCTAGCACAGATACGCAGTATTTT.

The chain carries TRBV27 and TRBJ1-5; D is perhaps TRBD1 (5 bases). Germline assignment: CDR1 MNHEY and CDR2 SMNVEV (reference sequence). V lost 3 bases, J lost 6 bases, and 12 bases lay in between. The CDR3 sequence is 14 residues long. CDR3 nucleotide sequence: TGTGCCAGCAGTTTGAGCGGGGGAAGTCAGCCCCAGCATTTT. This encodes CASSLSGGSQPQHF.

This clone has more than one count but fewer than ten. J is TRBJ1-4 and V is TRBV9, with 9 nucleotides matching TRBD1. The CDR3 is 15 amino acids. V lost 3 bases to trimming and J lost 8 bases; unmatched junction nucleotides: 8. Looked up from germline, CDR1 is SGDLS and CDR2 is YYNGEE. In DNA, the CDR3 is TGTGCCAGCAGCGCGGGACAGGGCGGGGAAGAAAAACTGTTTTTT. Translating gives CASSAGQGGEEKLFF.

The genes are TRBV9 and TRBJ2-1, with 7 bases matching TRBD2. This CDR3 has 16 amino acids. Germline V gives CDR1 SGDLS, CDR2 YYNGEE. V lost 1 base, J lost 4 bases, and 8 bases stayed unmatched. Written as DNA, the CDR3 is TGTGCCAGCAGCGTAAGTTGGACTAGGGATTACAATGAGCAGTTCTTC. It yields the protein CASSVSWTRDYNEQFF.

The chain combines TRBV30 with TRBJ2-6, with D unclear. Deletions cut 3 bases from V and 0 bases from J, with 12 bases between. The CDR3 is 16 amino acids. The germline CDR1 and CDR2 sequences are GTSNPN and SVGIG (reference sequence). CDR3 nucleotides: TGTGCCTGGAGCCCCCGACTTGTCTCTGGGGCCAACGTCCTGACTTTC. As protein: CAWSPRLVSGANVLTF.

The V gene is TRBV4-3, the J gene TRBJ2-2, with a possible D match to TRBD2 (6 bases). V was shortened by 0 bases and J by 4 bases, with 12 bases between the two germline ends. Looked up from germline, CDR1 is LGHNA and CDR2 is YSLEER. This CDR3 is 16 amino acids long. The CDR3 sequence is CASSQDWTGVTGELFF. CDR3 DNA sequence: TGCGCCAGCAGCCAAGATTGGACGGGGGTCACCGGGGAGCTGTTTTTT.

This chain uses TRBV19 with TRBJ1-2, with D possibly being TRBD1 (5 bases). V shed 5 bases and J shed 5 bases, with 12 bases lying between them. CDR3 size: 13 residues. The germline V gene encodes CDR1 LNHDA and CDR2 SQIVND (reference sequence). The DNA for the CDR3 is TGTGCCAGTAGTTTGCAGGGATATTATGGCTACACCTTC. Protein product: CASSLQGYYGYTF.

The chain recombines TRBV5-4 with TRBJ1-3, with D possibly being TRBD1 (5 bases). The CDR3 is 14 residues long. CDR1 SGHNT and CDR2 YYREEE come from the germline V gene (reference sequence). V lost 6 bases and J 4 bases, leaving 14 bases between the germline ends. CDR3 in DNA: TGTGCCAGCACCTGGAGGGGCTCCGGAAACACCATATATTTT. Protein sequence: CASTWRGSGNTIYF.

The CDR3 reads CASSSGFDTQYF. For the CDR3, the DNA is TGTGCCAGCAGTTCGGGATTTGATACGCAGTATTTT. The rearrangement uses TRBV27 and TRBJ2-3; D perhaps matches TRBD2 (5 bases). This CDR3 comprises 12 residues. CDR1 and CDR2 from the germline V gene are MNHEY and SMNVEV (reference sequence). The germline V and J ends were trimmed by 4 bases and 6 bases, with 8 bases remaining between them.

In this sample, this clone turned up a few times. This sequence joins TRBV19 and TRBJ1-5; D is unclear. The V end lost 3 bases, the J end lost 3 bases, and 12 bases lay between the germline ends. This CDR3 comprises 15 residues. Looked up from germline, CDR1 is LNHDA and CDR2 is SQIVND (reference sequence). The CDR3 is CASSIVEDTNQPQHF. The CDR3 nucleotides are TGTGCCAGTAGTATCGTGGAAGACACCAATCAGCCCCAGCATTTT.